This entry lists 7 T cell receptor beta chains sequenced from one sample in a study of blood T cell repertoires in COVID-19. The data were produced by immunoSEQ multiplex PCR, yet TCRdb's version contains in-frame clones alone and is incomplete. The sample consists of over 600,000 clones, 85% to 90% of them appearing once. Sample: peripheral blood. The receptor set was obtained from a woman between 18 and 30 years old with acute or convalescent COVID-19.

Concerning this clone itself: A read error may account for a junction end that differs from germline. CDR3 DNA sequence: TGTGCCAGCAGCCCAGGTGTCTTC. Amino acid sequence: CASSPGVF. The chain joins TRBV12-3 or TRBV12-4 to TRBJ2-1, with D unclear. There are 8 residues in the CDR3.

This clone has a single count. The chain uses TRBV9 and TRBJ1-2; maybe TRBD1 (5 bases). V lost 4 bases to trimming and J lost 6 bases, with 10 bases between them. Germline V gives CDR1 SGDLS, CDR2 YYNGEE. CDR3 length equals 12 residues. The CDR3 here is CASSRGMDGYTF. CDR3 in DNA: TGTGCCAGCAGCCGGGGGATGGATGGCTACACCTTC.

V usage is TRBV19 and J usage is TRBJ1-2, with D uncertain. The CDR3 runs to 13 residues. Germline CDR1 is LNHDA and CDR2 is SQIVND (reference sequence). V was clipped by 5 bases and J by 2 bases, with 9 bases between them. CDR3 in DNA: TGTGCCAGTAGTGTGGGCAGGAACTATGGCTACACCTTC. It specifies CASSVGRNYGYTF. The whole variable domain, filled in from reference TRBV19 and TRBJ1-2, reads DGGITQSPKYLFRKEGQNVTLSCEQNLNHDAMYWYRQDPGQGLRLIYYSQIVNDFQKGDIAEGYSVSREKKESFPLTVTSAQKNPTAFYLCASSVGRNYGYTFGSGTRLTVV.

The chain carries TRBV4-3 and TRBJ1-2; D gene ambiguous. There are 16 residues in the CDR3. Looked up from germline, CDR1 is LGHNA and CDR2 is YSLEER. Trimming cost V 1 base and J 4 bases, with 16 bases left between them. CDR3 amino acids: CASSQGLRGILYGYTF. The DNA of the CDR3 is TGCGCCAGCAGCCAAGGCTTAAGAGGGATACTCTATGGCTACACCTTC.

This clone was seen once. The genes are TRBV2 and TRBJ1-1; no reliable D call. This CDR3 spans 12 amino acids. Looked up from germline, CDR1 is SNHLY and CDR2 is FYNNEI. The ends were cut back, 8 bases at V and 0 bases at J, with 7 bases in the middle. The CDR3 region has the DNA TGTGCCAGCTCAAGCATGAACACTGAAGCTTTCTTT. It is translated as CASSSMNTEAFF.

The rearrangement uses TRBV12-5 and TRBJ1-5; D unclear. Trimming cost V 1 base and J 1 base, with 14 bases left between them. Per germline, CDR1 LGHNT and CDR2 FRNRAP. This CDR3 has 17 amino acids. CDR3 bases: TGTGCTAGTGGTTTGGACCCCCAGGCGGGGAGCAATCAGCCCCAGCATTTT. Translated, it gives CASGLDPQAGSNQPQHF. Together with reference TRBV12-5 and TRBJ1-5, the CDR3 gives the full variable domain: DARVTQTPRHKVTEMGQEVTMRCQPILGHNTVFWYRQTMMQGLELLAYFRNRAPLDDSGMPKDRFSAEMPDATLATLKIQPSEPRDSAVYFCASGLDPQAGSNQPQHFGDGTRLSIL.

The chain recombines TRBV7-9 with TRBJ1-1, with D possibly being TRBD1 (6 bases). In germline, CDR1 is SEHNR, CDR2 FQNEAQ (reference sequence). The CDR3 loop spans 14 amino acids. The germline V and J ends were trimmed by 5 bases and 4 bases, with 14 bases remaining between them. The chain's CDR3 is CASSQTGRRTEAFF. CDR3 in DNA: TGTGCCAGCAGCCAAACAGGGCGTCGCACTGAAGCTTTCTTT. The full variable domain, its missing parts supplied by reference TRBV7-9 and TRBJ1-1, is DTGVSQNPRHKITKRGQNVTFRCDPISEHNRLYWYRQTLGQGPEFLTYFQNEAQLEKSRLLSDRFSAERPKGSFSTLEIQRTEQGDSAMYLCASSQTGRRTEAFFGQGTRLTVV.